This entry lists 25 T cell receptor beta chains sequenced from one sample in a study of cytomegalovirus exposure and HLA in healthy donors. Researchers ran the PCR with 60 Vbeta and 13 Jbeta primers. Method: immunoSEQ multiplex PCR; TCRdb's copy keeps in-frame clones and lacks some. The table has some 140,000 clones, 70% to 80% seen once. Sequenced material: PBMCs. Receptors were obtained from a female donor in good health and CMV-seronegative.

The chain is built from TRBV30 and TRBJ1-6; 7 nucleotides line up with TRBD1. This CDR3 has 15 residues. Trimming at V came to 1 base and at J to 7 bases, leaving 7 bases not matched to a gene. CDR1 is GTSNPN, CDR2 SVGIG, per germline (reference sequence). CDR3 residues: CAWSAPGQNNSPLHF. The CDR3 DNA reads as TGTGCCTGGAGTGCGCCGGGACAGAACAATTCACCCCTCCACTTT.

CDR3: CASSPLDAGGTLRQFF. The CDR3 nucleotides read TGTGCCAGCAGTCCCCTAGACGCGGGGGGAACTCTCCGCCAGTTCTTC. The J gene is TRBJ2-1, the V gene TRBV27; 8 bases map to TRBD2. V was pared by 5 bases and J by 13 bases, with 19 bases of the junction left unmatched. The CDR3 extends over 16 amino acids. The germline CDR1 and CDR2 sequences are MNHEY and SMNVEV (reference sequence).

The rearrangement links TRBV10-3 to TRBJ2-3; 10 bases match TRBD2. CDR1 and CDR2 from the germline V gene are ENHRY and SYGVKD. Trimming at V came to 7 bases and at J to 2 bases, leaving 6 bases not matched to a gene. There are 15 residues in the CDR3. The CDR3 reads CAIMVAGGSTDTQYF. The DNA of the CDR3 is TGTGCCATCATGGTAGCGGGAGGATCCACAGATACGCAGTATTTT.

The chain employs TRBV9 and TRBJ1-6; weak D call: TRBD1 (5 bases). The CDR3 has 15 residues. V was pared by 0 bases and J by 2 bases, with 6 bases between. Germline-derived CDR1 and CDR2 are SGDLS and YYNGEE. The CDR3 reads CASSVGGPYNSPLHF. CDR3 nucleotide sequence: TGTGCCAGCAGCGTAGGGGGCCCCTATAATTCACCCCTCCACTTT.

The CDR3 nucleotides are TGCGCCAGCAGCCAAGAATCGGGTCACGAGCAGTACTTC. Translation gives CASSQESGHEQYF. This chain links TRBV4-3 with TRBJ2-7; D call uncertain. Trimming stripped 0 bases from V and 5 bases from J, with 8 bases between. The CDR3 has 13 residues. The germline V gene encodes CDR1 LGHNA and CDR2 YSLEER.

This clone was seen only a few times. For the CDR3, the DNA is TGTGCCAGCTCAACGGGACAGGGGTCGGGTAACGCTGAAGCTTTCTTT. This codes for CASSTGQGSGNAEAFF. The chain joins TRBV18 to TRBJ1-1, with 10 bases lining up with TRBD1. Germline CDR1 and CDR2: KGHSH and LQKENI. The junction had 12 bases not matched to a gene; V was cut back by 5 bases and J by 6 bases. The CDR3 consists of 16 residues.

This chain connects TRBV5-6 to TRBJ2-3, with TRBD2 identical over 9 bases. Trimming took 1 base from V and 1 from J; bases not matched to a gene: 1. Germline values: CDR1 SGHDT, CDR2 YYEEEE. The CDR3 covers 15 residues. For the CDR3, the DNA is TGTGCCAGCAGCTTGATAGCGGGAGGCACAGATACGCAGTATTTT. Translating it yields CASSLIAGGTDTQYF.

The J gene is TRBJ2-7, the V gene TRBV15; tentatively, D is TRBD1 (5 bases). The germline CDR1 and CDR2 sequences are LNHNV and YYDKDF (reference sequence). V was shortened by 2 bases and J by 9 bases, with 14 bases between the two germline ends. The CDR3 extends over 13 amino acids. CDR3 nucleotide sequence: TGTGCCACCAGCAGACAGGGTCTTATTCGGCAGTACTTC. It codes for CATSRQGLIRQYF.

On this clone: One junction end does not reproduce the germline sequence, and a read error may be involved. The chain carries TRBV6-6 and TRBJ1-4; no clear D. Germline loops: CDR1 MNHNY, CDR2 SVGAGI (reference sequence). The CDR3 loop spans 14 amino acids. CDR3 residues: CASSYSIGSEKLFF. The CDR3 DNA is TGTGCCAGCAGTTACTCGATCGGCAGCGAAAAGCTGTTTTTT.

The V and J genes are TRBV18 and TRBJ1-4; D is uncertain. Germline V gives CDR1 KGHSH, CDR2 LQKENI. This CDR3 is built from 12 residues. The germline V and J ends were trimmed by 2 bases and 8 bases, with 6 bases remaining between them. The CDR3 DNA reads as TGTGCCAGCTCACCAATACAGGAAAAACTGTTTTTT. Translating gives CASSPIQEKLFF.

This clone has only a few counts. The chain uses TRBV10-1 and TRBJ2-7; TRBD1 agrees at 8 bases. Germline V lookup: CDR1 WNHNN, CDR2 SYGVQD (reference sequence). The ends lost 6 bases at V and 4 bases at J; junction bases unmatched: 14. The CDR3 is 16 amino acids. The CDR3 spells CASRGLDRGPTYEQYF. The CDR3, as DNA: TGCGCCAGCAGGGGCCTCGACAGGGGACCTACATACGAGCAGTACTTC.

This rearrangement joins TRBV28 to TRBJ2-1; 12 bases are shared with TRBD2. The germline V gene has CDR1 MDHEN and CDR2 SYDVKM. V lost 1 base and J lost 6; bases outside the gene matches: 1. The CDR3 runs to 15 residues. CDR3 coding DNA: TGTGCCAGCAGTTTATTGACTAGCGGGGGCAATGAGCAGTTCTTC. As protein: CASSLLTSGGNEQFF.

This clone was recorded only once. The CDR3 spells CASSKGSSGSTDTQYF. The DNA of the CDR3 is TGTGCCAGCAGCAAAGGATCTAGCGGTAGCACAGATACGCAGTATTTT. This sequence joins TRBV21-1 and TRBJ2-3; TRBD2, as called in the table, went unchecked against the DNA. TRBV21-1 is labeled a pseudogene. The CDR3 length is 16 residues.

The V gene is TRBV2, the J gene TRBJ2-1, with TRBD2 identical over 12 bases. Germline V CDR1 and CDR2: SNHLY, FYNNEI. There are 18 residues in the CDR3. The V gene end was trimmed by 6 bases and the J gene end by 2 bases; junction bases not matched to a gene: 11. CDR3 residues: CASSPGTSGSPAYNEQFF. CDR3 bases: TGTGCCAGCAGCCCCGGGACTAGCGGGTCCCCCGCCTACAATGAGCAGTTCTTC.

The gene calls are TRBV5-8 and TRBJ2-1; D is possibly TRBD2 (5 bases). The CDR3 consists of 16 residues. V dropped 4 bases and J dropped 6 bases, with 20 bases sitting between them. Germline V gene sequence: CDR1 SGHTS, CDR2 YDEGEE. CDR3 amino acids: CASSPRTRRRPNEQFF. The CDR3 bases are TGTGCCAGCAGCCCGAGGACTCGTCGGAGACCCAATGAGCAGTTCTTC.

V is TRBV4-1 and J is TRBJ1-3; D is perhaps TRBD1 (5 bases). The ends were cut back, 4 bases at V and 8 bases at J, with 15 bases in the middle. Germline CDR1 is MGHRA and CDR2 is YSYEKL. The CDR3 spans 14 residues. In DNA form, the CDR3 reads TGCGCCAGCAGCCGCGGGGCCGAAAGGGACACCATATATTTT. It translates to CASSRGAERDTIYF.

V gene TRBV11-2 combines with J gene TRBJ1-5; TRBD1 is a possible D gene (5 bases). Trimming cost V 2 bases and J 0 bases, with 8 bases left between them. The germline V gene has CDR1 SGHAT and CDR2 FQNNGV. This CDR3 is 15 amino acids long. The CDR3 nucleotides are TGTGCCAGCAGCTTAAGGGGAATTAGCAATCAGCCCCAGCATTTT. Its translation is CASSLRGISNQPQHF.

In this sample, this clone turned up a few times. Here the CDR3 DNA reads TGTGCCAGCTCACCTACCTCCTACGAGCAGTACTTC. This translates into CASSPTSYEQYF. The genes are TRBV2 and TRBJ2-7; D gene uncertain. The CDR3 runs 12 residues. Germline CDR1 SNHLY, CDR2 FYNNEI. V shed 8 bases and J shed 0 bases, with 8 bases lying between them.

CDR3 nucleotides: TGTGCCAGCAGCTTCCCTTCGTCCTACGAGCAGTACTTC. Its protein product is CASSFPSSYEQYF. This chain connects TRBV7-9 to TRBJ2-7, with unresolved D. The germline gives CDR1 SEHNR, CDR2 FQNEAQ (reference sequence). Trimming shortened V by 3 bases and J by 1 base, and 7 bases separated the two germline ends. This CDR3 has 13 amino acids. Full variable domain (outside the CDR3, taken from reference TRBV7-9 and TRBJ2-7): DTGVSQNPRHKITKRGQNVTFRCDPISEHNRLYWYRQTLGQGPEFLTYFQNEAQLEKSRLLSDRFSAERPKGSFSTLEIQRTEQGDSAMYLCASSFPSSYEQYFGPGTRLTVT.

The V gene is TRBV28, the J gene TRBJ2-5; 10 bases line up with TRBD1. CDR1 MDHEN and CDR2 SYDVKM come from the germline V gene. V lost 5 bases, J lost 5 bases, and 5 bases stayed unmatched. There are 14 residues in the CDR3. CDR3 protein: CASSGTGVPETQYF. The CDR3 region has the DNA TGTGCCAGCAGTGGGACAGGGGTTCCGGAGACCCAGTACTTC.

The chain joins TRBV11-2 to TRBJ2-2; D unclear. The CDR3 has 14 residues. Trimming took 6 bases from V and 0 from J, leaving 8 bases between them. The V gene's germline CDR1 is SGHAT and CDR2 FQNNGV. In DNA form, the CDR3 reads TGTGCCAGCAGTCCCGTTTCGAACACCGGGGAGCTGTTTTTT. It codes for CASSPVSNTGELFF. The whole variable domain, remainder taken from reference TRBV11-2 and TRBJ2-2, is EAGVAQSPRYKIIEKRQSVAFWCNPISGHATLYWYQQILGQGPKLLIQFQNNGVVDDSQLPKDRFSAERLKGVDSTLKIQPAKLEDSAVYLCASSPVSNTGELFFGEGSRLTVL.

V gene TRBV28 combines with J gene TRBJ1-2, with a possible D match to TRBD1 (6 bases). Germline loops: CDR1 MDHEN, CDR2 SYDVKM. V lost 5 bases and J lost 4, with 14 bases in between. The CDR3 length is 14 residues. CDR3 in DNA: TGTGCCAGCAGTCTGGGGGAGGGGGTCTATGGCTACACCTTC. Protein sequence: CASSLGEGVYGYTF.

This sequence joins TRBV29-1 and TRBJ2-7; 7 positions match TRBD2. Losses at the gene ends were 7 bases for V and 7 bases for J; bases not matched to a gene: 10. The CDR3 is made up of 12 amino acids. Per the germline V gene, CDR1 is SQVTM and CDR2 is ANQGSEA. In nucleotides, the CDR3 is TGCAGCGCCCAACCCCGGGGAGGGGAGCAGTACTTC. Its translation is CSAQPRGGEQYF.

The chain joins TRBV4-1 to TRBJ1-5; 7 nucleotides align to TRBD1. The length of the CDR3 is 15 residues. Germline-derived CDR1 and CDR2 are MGHRA and YSYEKL. The ends lost 3 bases at V and 2 bases at J; junction bases unmatched: 4. CDR3 loop: CASSQTGLGNQPQHF. CDR3 bases: TGCGCCAGCAGCCAGACAGGGTTGGGCAATCAGCCCCAGCATTTT.

This chain links TRBV30 with TRBJ1-5, with TRBD1 matching over 8 bases. The junction had 8 bases not matched to a gene; V was cut back by 2 bases and J by 5 bases. This CDR3 has 15 residues. In germline, CDR1 is GTSNPN, CDR2 SVGIG (reference sequence). CDR3 DNA sequence: TGTGCCTGGAGTAAGATCGGACAGGGATATCAGCCCCAGCATTTT. As protein: CAWSKIGQGYQPQHF.